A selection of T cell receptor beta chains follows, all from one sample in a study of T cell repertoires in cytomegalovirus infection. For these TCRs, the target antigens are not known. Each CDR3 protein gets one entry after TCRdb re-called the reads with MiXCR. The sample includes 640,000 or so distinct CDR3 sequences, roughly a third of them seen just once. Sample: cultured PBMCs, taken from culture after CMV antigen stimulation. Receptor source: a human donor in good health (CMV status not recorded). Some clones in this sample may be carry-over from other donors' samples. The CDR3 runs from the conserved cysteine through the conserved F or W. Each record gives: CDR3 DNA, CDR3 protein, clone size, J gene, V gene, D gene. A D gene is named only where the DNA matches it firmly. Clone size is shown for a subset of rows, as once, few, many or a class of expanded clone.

cdr3_nt: TGTGCCAGCCCCTTGGAGGGACAGGGAAGCACAGATACGCAGTATTTT
cdr3_aa: CASPLEGQGSTDTQYF
clone_size: few
j_call: TRBJ2-3
v_call: TRBV11-2
d_call: TRBD1

cdr3_nt: TGCGCTTCGAGGTCCGCCCCGACTAGCACAGATACGCAGTATTTT
cdr3_aa: CASRSAPTSTDTQYF
clone_size: once
j_call: TRBJ2-3
v_call: TRBV10-2
d_call: NA

cdr3_nt: TGCAGTGCTCTGGCCCTCGGCGGGAGCTCCTACAATGAGCAGTTCTTC
cdr3_aa: CSALALGGSSYNEQFF
clone_size: NA
j_call: TRBJ2-1
v_call: TRBV20-1
d_call: TRBD2

cdr3_nt: TGTGCCAGCAGCTTACAGCCCTACAATGAGCAGTTCTTC
cdr3_aa: CASSLQPYNEQFF
clone_size: NA
j_call: TRBJ2-1
v_call: TRBV7-6
d_call: NA

cdr3_nt: TGTGCCAGCAGCTTGAGGCGGGCAGAAAATGAAAAACTGTTTTTT
cdr3_aa: CASSLRRAENEKLFF
clone_size: few
j_call: TRBJ1-4
v_call: TRBV7-9
d_call: NA

cdr3_nt: TGTGCCAGCAGTACGACTAGCGGGGGGGGGGATACGCAGTATTTT
cdr3_aa: CASSTTSGGGDTQYF
clone_size: few
j_call: TRBJ2-3
v_call: TRBV6-6
d_call: TRBD2

cdr3_nt: TGTGCCAGCAGTTACCCCCGGACAAGAGGGAAAGATACGCAGTATTTT
cdr3_aa: CASSYPRTRGKDTQYF
clone_size: NA
j_call: TRBJ2-3
v_call: TRBV6-5
d_call: NA

cdr3_nt: TGTGCCAGCAGCCCGGCGGCAGGGGTCCCTCAGGAGACCCAGTACTTC
cdr3_aa: CASSPAAGVPQETQYF
clone_size: NA
j_call: TRBJ2-5
v_call: TRBV5-5
d_call: NA

cdr3_nt: TGTGCCAGCAGCCCCGACAGGGGACGTGGCTACACCTTC
cdr3_aa: CASSPDRGRGYTF
clone_size: NA
j_call: TRBJ1-2
v_call: TRBV7-8
d_call: TRBD1

cdr3_nt: TGTGCCAGCAGCTTAGGAGACAGCCCTAATGAAAAACTGTTTTTT
cdr3_aa: CASSLGDSPNEKLFF
clone_size: few
j_call: TRBJ1-4
v_call: TRBV7-8
d_call: NA

cdr3_nt: TGTGCCACCACAGACACGGGCAATCAGCCCCAGCATTTT
cdr3_aa: CATTDTGNQPQHF
clone_size: once
j_call: TRBJ1-5
v_call: TRBV10-3
d_call: NA

cdr3_nt: TGTGCCAGCAGCCCCAGCGGGAACTACGAGCAGTACTTC
cdr3_aa: CASSPSGNYEQYF
clone_size: many
j_call: TRBJ2-7
v_call: TRBV7-2
d_call: TRBD2

cdr3_nt: TGTGCCAGCAGTGTTGAGGGAGTCTCCTACAATGAGCAGTTCTTC
cdr3_aa: CASSVEGVSYNEQFF
clone_size: NA
j_call: TRBJ2-1
v_call: TRBV9
d_call: NA

cdr3_nt: TGTGCCAGCAGTTTGTTCACAAGGGGCTACACCTTC
cdr3_aa: CASSLFTRGYTF
clone_size: NA
j_call: TRBJ1-2
v_call: TRBV28
d_call: NA

cdr3_nt: TGTGCCAGCTCACCAGCACAACAAGAGACCCAGTACTTC
cdr3_aa: CASSPAQQETQYF
clone_size: few
j_call: TRBJ2-5
v_call: TRBV18
d_call: NA

cdr3_nt: TGCAGTGCCCCTACCCGGGACTATGGGGGGGGAGATACGCAGTATTTT
cdr3_aa: CSAPTRDYGGGDTQYF
clone_size: NA
j_call: TRBJ2-3
v_call: TRBV20-1
d_call: TRBD2

cdr3_nt: TGTGCCAGCAGCTTAAATCCCGCCGAGCAGTACTTC
cdr3_aa: CASSLNPAEQYF
clone_size: many
j_call: TRBJ2-7
v_call: TRBV7-2
d_call: NA

cdr3_nt: TGTGCCAGCAGTTCGAGAGGACAGGGGACTGAAGCTTTCTTT
cdr3_aa: CASSSRGQGTEAFF
clone_size: few
j_call: TRBJ1-1
v_call: TRBV28
d_call: TRBD1

cdr3_nt: TGCGCCAGCAGCCAGCTCCCGGGCGTTACGCAGTATTTT
cdr3_aa: CASSQLPGVTQYF
clone_size: NA
j_call: TRBJ2-3
v_call: TRBV4-1
d_call: NA

cdr3_nt: TGTGCCAGCAGTTTATTGCGGGGTGAACCTTACGAGCAGTACTTC
cdr3_aa: CASSLLRGEPYEQYF
clone_size: NA
j_call: TRBJ2-7
v_call: TRBV12-3/TRBV12-4
d_call: NA